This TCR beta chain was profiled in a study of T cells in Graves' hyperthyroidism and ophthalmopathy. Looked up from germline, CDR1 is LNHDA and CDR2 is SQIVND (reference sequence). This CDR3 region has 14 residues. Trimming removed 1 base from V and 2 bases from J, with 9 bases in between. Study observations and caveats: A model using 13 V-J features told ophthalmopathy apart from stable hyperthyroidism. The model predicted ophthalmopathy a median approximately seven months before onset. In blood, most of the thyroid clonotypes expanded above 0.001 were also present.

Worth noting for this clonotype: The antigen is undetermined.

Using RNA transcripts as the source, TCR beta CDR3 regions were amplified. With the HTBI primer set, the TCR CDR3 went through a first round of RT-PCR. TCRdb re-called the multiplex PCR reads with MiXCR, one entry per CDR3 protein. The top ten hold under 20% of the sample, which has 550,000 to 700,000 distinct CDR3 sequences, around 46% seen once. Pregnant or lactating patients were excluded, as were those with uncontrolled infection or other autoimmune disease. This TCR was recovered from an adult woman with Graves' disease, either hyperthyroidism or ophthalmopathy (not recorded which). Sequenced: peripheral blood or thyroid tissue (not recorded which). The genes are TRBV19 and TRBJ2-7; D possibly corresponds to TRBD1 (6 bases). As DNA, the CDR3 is TGTGCCAGTAGTATAGCAGGGGAAGCCTACGAGCAGTACTTC. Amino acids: CASSIAGEAYEQYF.